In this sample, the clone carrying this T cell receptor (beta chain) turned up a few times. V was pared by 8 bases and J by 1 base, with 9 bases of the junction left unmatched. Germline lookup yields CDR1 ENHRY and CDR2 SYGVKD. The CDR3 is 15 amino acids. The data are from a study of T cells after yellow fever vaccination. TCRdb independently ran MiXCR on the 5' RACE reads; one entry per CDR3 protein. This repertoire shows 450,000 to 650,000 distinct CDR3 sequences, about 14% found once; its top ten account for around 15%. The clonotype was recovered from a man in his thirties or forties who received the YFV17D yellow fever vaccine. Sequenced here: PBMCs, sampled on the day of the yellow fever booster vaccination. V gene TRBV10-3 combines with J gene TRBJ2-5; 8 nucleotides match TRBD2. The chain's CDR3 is CAISTGGGAQETQYF. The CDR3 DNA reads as TGTGCCATCTCTACGGGAGGGGGGGCCCAAGAGACCCAGTACTTC.